The 25 T cell receptor beta chains below come from one sample, sequenced in a study of T cell clonality in common variable immunodeficiency. This table comes from immunoSEQ multiplex PCR, and its TCRdb copy is limited to in-frame clones, with some not included. This set yields approximately 81,000 clones and no singletons; the top ten hold around 0.8%. The source material was peripheral blood mononuclear cells. All receptors derive from a person aged 18 to 75 in good health.

Details on this clone: The CDR3 end falls 3 residues outside the read, so it is completed with the germline J gene. This specimen includes other DNA sequences encoding the same CDR3. This chain links TRBV5-1 with TRBJ2-1, with D perhaps TRBD2 (6 bases). The CDR3 runs to 18 residues. From germline, CDR1 is SGHRS and CDR2 YFSETQ. Trimming left V 1 base short and J 8 bases short, with 25 bases between. CDR3: CASSLLTSGRNKWDEQFF. The covered CDR3 bases are TGCGCCAGCAGCTTGCTAACTAGTGGGAGGAATAAGTGGGATGAG.

This clone has at least ten counts. Coverage ceases 3 residues before the CDR3 finishes, and the germline J gene fills in the end. This chain links TRBV20-1 with TRBJ2-3; TRBD2 aligns across 8 bases. Germline values: CDR1 DFQATT, CDR2 SNEGSKA (reference sequence). V dropped 1 base and J dropped 2; count of bases not matched to a gene: 2. This CDR3 contains 14 residues. The CDR3 bases that were read are TGCAGTGCTAGAGTTAGCGGGATCACAGATACG. Protein sequence: CSARVSGITDT. The CDR3 in its entirety is CSARVSGITDTQYF.

This clone was detected many times. Read data end 3 residues before the CDR3 end; the end is taken from the germline J gene. This chain uses TRBV19 with TRBJ2-2; 9 positions agree with TRBD1. Looked up from germline, CDR1 is LNHDA and CDR2 is SQIVND (reference sequence). The CDR3 extends over 19 amino acids. V shed 5 bases, J shed 0 bases, and the junction held 13 bases outside the gene matches. The CDR3 sequence is CASSPSYGTGIPNTGELFF. CDR3 DNA (partial): TGTGCCAGTAGTCCTAGTTATGGGACAGGGATCCCGAACACCGGGGAG.

In its sample, this clone was seen many times. From the germline J gene comes the end of the CDR3, since the read stops 3 residues before it. The chain couples TRBV7-2 to TRBJ1-1; 8 nucleotides line up with TRBD1. There are 14 residues in the CDR3. Germline V gene lookup returns CDR1 SGHTA and CDR2 FQGNSA. Germline trimming cut 5 bases from V and 2 bases from J; bases unmatched to any gene: 4. CDR3 protein: CASSPGQGNTEAFF. The CDR3 bases that were read are TGTGCCAGCAGCCCAGGACAGGGAAACACTGAA.

At least ten counts were recorded for this clone. The read comes to an end 3 residues before the CDR3 does, leaving the germline J gene to fill in the end. The chain combines TRBV7-3 with TRBJ1-5, with 7 nucleotides matching TRBD1. The CDR3 has 14 residues. V shed 2 bases and J 7 bases; nucleotides not matched to a gene: 5. Germline V lookup: CDR1 SGHTA, CDR2 FQGTGA. The CDR3 sequence is CASSLSGGGQPQHF. The part of the CDR3 DNA that was read is TGTGCCAGCAGCTTATCAGGGGGTGGGCAGCCC.

This clone was counted many times. Distinct nucleotide sequences in the sample also encode this CDR3. CDR3 protein: CASSLRGRGQETQYF. The CDR3 bases that were read are TGTGCCAGCAGCTTGAGGGGGCGAGGGCAAGAGACC. The chain is built from TRBV5-6 and TRBJ2-5; 7 bases align to TRBD1. From the germline J gene comes the end of the CDR3, since the read stops 3 residues before it. V was pared by 1 base and J by 2 bases, with 5 bases of the junction left unmatched. CDR3 size: 15 residues. Germline V gene sequence: CDR1 SGHDT, CDR2 YYEEEE.

This clone was detected many times. Read sequence stops 3 residues before the CDR3 end, and the germline J gene provides the missing end. The chain carries TRBV12-3 or TRBV12-4 and TRBJ2-7, with D perhaps TRBD2 (6 bases). Trimming removed 1 base from V and 5 bases from J, with 9 bases in between. This CDR3 has 13 amino acids. The sequenced CDR3 bases are TGTGCCAGCAGTTTAGTAGGAGGGCACGAG. Translation gives CASSLVGGHE. The CDR3 as a whole reads CASSLVGGHEQYF.

As for this clone: The read comes to an end 3 residues before the CDR3 does, leaving the germline J gene to fill in the end. The chain carries TRBV19 and TRBJ2-1, with 7 bases matching TRBD2. Germline V gives CDR1 LNHDA, CDR2 SQIVND (reference sequence). J was trimmed by 3 bases and V by 9 bases; bases with no gene match: 11. The CDR3 length is 15 residues. The covered CDR3 bases are TGTGCCAGCTCCAAAGCGGCTAGCGGCTACAATGAG. It is translated as CASSKAASGYNE. The entire CDR3 sequence reads CASSKAASGYNEQFF.

In this sample, this clone turned up many times. The CDR3: CSARETSGGYNEQFF. The part of the CDR3 DNA that was read is TGCAGTGCTAGAGAAACTAGCGGGGGCTACAATGAG. The genes are TRBV20-1 and TRBJ2-1; 11 nucleotides align to TRBD2. The missing CDR3 end, 3 residues past where the read stops, is filled in from the germline J gene. The J segment lost 3 bases and the V segment lost 0 bases, leaving 1 base of the junction unmatched. The CDR3 is 15 amino acids. In germline, CDR1 is DFQATT, CDR2 SNEGSKA (reference sequence).

This clone was counted many times. The read ends 3 residues before the CDR3 terminus; that terminus is restored from the germline J gene. The rearrangement links TRBV7-3 to TRBJ2-2, with 7 positions matching TRBD1. The trim removed 7 bases at V and 5 bases at J, leaving 10 bases unmatched. The CDR3 totals 15 residues. Germline values: CDR1 SGHTA, CDR2 FQGTGA. CDR3 loop: CASTQETGSTGELFF. The CDR3 DNA, read in part, is TGTGCCAGCACCCAAGAGACAGGGTCGACCGGGGAG.

This clone has at least ten counts. Sequencing ends 3 residues short of the CDR3 end; the germline J gene provides the rest. The chain employs TRBV6-4 and TRBJ2-7; D gene ambiguous. Germline V gene data show CDR1 as MRHNA and CDR2 as SNTAGT. The CDR3 sequence is 12 residues long. With 7 bases removed from V and 4 bases from J, the gap between germline ends came to 11 bases. Partial CDR3 DNA: TGTGCCAGCAACTCTGGTACTTACGAG. Translated, it gives CASNSGTYE. The whole CDR3 is CASNSGTYEQYF.

This clone was counted ten times or more. Read data end 3 residues before the CDR3 end; the end is taken from the germline J gene. The chain joins TRBV20-1 to TRBJ2-3; maybe TRBD1 (5 bases). Trimming stripped 3 bases from V and 6 bases from J, with 13 bases between. This CDR3 region has 13 residues. Germline loops: CDR1 DFQATT, CDR2 SNEGSKA (reference sequence). The chain's CDR3 is CSASTGRKDTQYF. The DNA read from the CDR3 is TGCAGTGCTAGCACAGGCCGTAAGGATACG.

This clone has at least ten counts. CDR3 DNA (partial): TGTGCCAGCTCAGAATACAGGGGGAGGAATGAAAAA. It yields the protein CASSEYRGRNEK. The whole CDR3 reads CASSEYRGRNEKLFF. This chain joins TRBV18 and TRBJ1-4; 8 nucleotides line up with TRBD1. Read data end 3 residues before the CDR3 end; the end is taken from the germline J gene. Germline CDR1 is KGHSH and CDR2 is LQKENI. The CDR3 spans 15 residues. V shed 5 bases and J 5 bases; nucleotides not matched to a gene: 7.

There are many counts of this clone. CDR3 DNA, as far as it was read: TGTGCCAGCAGTCCCCGGGGAGGGCCGTCAAATGAG. Protein sequence: CASSPRGGPSNE. The whole CDR3 sequence reads CASSPRGGPSNEQFF. The V gene is TRBV2, the J gene TRBJ2-1; 7 nucleotides align to TRBD2. The read is 3 residues too short to cover the CDR3 end, so that end is filled in from the germline J gene. The CDR3 length is 15 residues. V dropped 5 bases and J dropped 7; count of bases not matched to a gene: 11. Germline V gene data show CDR1 as SNHLY and CDR2 as FYNNEI.

Ten or more counts support this clone. The read halts 3 residues ahead of the CDR3 end, with the missing end drawn from the germline J gene. This chain joins TRBV7-2 and TRBJ2-7; D not resolved. This CDR3 region has 12 residues. The germline V gene has CDR1 SGHTA and CDR2 FQGNSA. The V end lost 8 bases, the J end lost 3 bases, and 11 bases lay between the germline ends. The DNA read from the CDR3 is TGTGCCAGCCGTAGCTACGGCTACGAG. Amino acids: CASRSYGYE. The complete CDR3 sequence is CASRSYGYEQYF.

This clone appeared many times. The read is 3 residues too short to cover the CDR3 end, so that end is filled in from the germline J gene. The chain recombines TRBV12-5 with TRBJ1-5; no clear D gene. CDR1 LGHNT and CDR2 FRNRAP come from the germline V gene. Trimming took off 3 bases at V and 7 bases at J, with 7 bases between the two ends. This CDR3 spans 12 amino acids. The sequenced CDR3 bases are TGTGCTAGTGGTTTAGGTGGCCAGCCC. Amino acids: CASGLGGQP. The full CDR3 is CASGLGGQPQHF.

In its sample, this clone was seen many times. The CDR3 extends 3 residues past the end of the read, so its final part is completed from the germline J gene. Other DNA sequences in this sample translate to the same CDR3. This chain links TRBV20-1 with TRBJ2-7; 10 positions agree with TRBD1. Germline V gene lookup returns CDR1 DFQATT and CDR2 SNEGSKA (reference sequence). The CDR3 contains 13 residues. The DNA read from the CDR3 is TGCAGCGCGACCGGGACAGGGGTCTACGAG. Amino acids: CSATGTGVYE. The full CDR3 sequence reads CSATGTGVYEQYF.

At least ten counts were recorded for this clone. The sequence runs out 3 residues before the end of the CDR3; the remainder is reconstructed from the germline J gene. The chain employs TRBV29-1 and TRBJ1-3, with D uncertain. Germline loops: CDR1 SQVTM, CDR2 ANQGSEA. The CDR3 loop spans 14 amino acids. V dropped 5 bases and J dropped 0 bases, with 11 bases sitting between them. The covered CDR3 bases are TGCAGCGTTTTACTCCAAAACTCTGGAAACACC. It specifies CSVLLQNSGNT. The whole CDR3 reads CSVLLQNSGNTIYF.

Comments on this clone: The read terminates 3 residues before the CDR3 end, so the remaining end is supplied by the germline J gene. V is TRBV7-9 and J is TRBJ2-7; 8 bases align to TRBD1. Germline CDR1 is SEHNR and CDR2 is FQNEAQ (reference sequence). The CDR3 has 15 amino acids. V dropped 4 bases and J dropped 0; count of bases not matched to a gene: 5. The CDR3 bases that were read are TGTGCCAGCAGCTCCGGGACAGGAAGCTCCTACGAG. Its translation: CASSSGTGSSYE. The full CDR3 protein is CASSSGTGSSYEQYF.

This clone was observed at least ten times. The CDR3 extends 3 residues past the end of the read, so its final part is completed from the germline J gene. The chain carries TRBV19 and TRBJ2-7, with 8 bases lining up with TRBD1. Unmatched junction bases numbered 3, after V lost 6 bases and J lost 2 bases. The germline gives CDR1 LNHDA, CDR2 SQIVND (reference sequence). This CDR3 spans 13 amino acids. Here the CDR3 reads CASSPTGAYEQYF. The DNA read from the CDR3 is TGTGCCAGTAGCCCGACAGGGGCCTACGAG.

This clone was counted at least ten times. The DNA ends 3 residues before the CDR3 does, and the rest of the CDR3 is filled in from the germline J gene. The gene calls are TRBV7-2 and TRBJ2-3, with D tentatively TRBD1 (5 bases). CDR3 length equals 14 residues. Germline V gene lookup returns CDR1 SGHTA and CDR2 FQGNSA. Trimming stripped 1 base from V and 2 bases from J, with 7 bases between. The CDR3 here is CASSLVGDTDTQYF. Incomplete CDR3 DNA: TGTGCCAGCAGCTTAGTAGGGGACACAGATACG.

This clone appeared many times. The read terminates 3 residues before the CDR3 end, so the remaining end is supplied by the germline J gene. This sequence joins TRBV11-2 and TRBJ2-5; 8 positions match TRBD1. The CDR3 contains 14 residues. The trim removed 5 bases at V and 1 base at J, leaving 3 bases unmatched. Germline CDR1 reads SGHAT; CDR2 reads FQNNGV. Incomplete CDR3 DNA: TGTGCCAGCAGCGGAACAGGGGGCCAAGAGACC. Its translation: CASSGTGGQET. The whole CDR3 protein is CASSGTGGQETQYF.

This clone appeared many times. CDR3 sequence reads: CSARIAGSYNEQFF. The sequenced part of the CDR3 DNA is TGCAGTGCTAGAATAGCGGGCTCCTACAATGAG. The rearrangement joins TRBV20-1 to TRBJ2-1; TRBD2 agrees at 7 bases. Read data end 3 residues before the CDR3 end; the end is taken from the germline J gene. V lost 2 bases and J lost 0; bases outside the gene matches: 1. This CDR3 is built from 14 residues. Per the germline V gene, CDR1 is DFQATT and CDR2 is SNEGSKA (reference sequence).

This clone was counted at least ten times. The read ends 3 residues early relative to the CDR3; the germline J gene fills the gap. The chain carries TRBV12-5 and TRBJ2-3; 9 nucleotides match TRBD1. The length of the CDR3 is 15 residues. CDR1 LGHNT and CDR2 FRNRAP come from the germline V gene. V dropped 4 bases and J dropped 1; count of bases not matched to a gene: 3. The part of the CDR3 DNA that was read is TGTGCTAGTGGTTCCCGGACAGGGGGCACAGATACG. Amino acids: CASGSRTGGTDT. The CDR3 in full is CASGSRTGGTDTQYF.

This clone was seen ten or more times. With the read ending 3 residues before the CDR3 end, the germline J gene is used to fill in that end. The gene calls are TRBV7-3 and TRBJ1-5; the D gene is possibly TRBD1 (5 bases). V was shortened by 2 bases and J by 9 bases, with 14 bases between the two germline ends. CDR1 and CDR2 (germline): SGHTA, FQGTGA. The CDR3 runs to 14 residues. CDR3 residues: CASSLAYGAGPQHF. The covered CDR3 bases are TGTGCCAGCAGCTTAGCTTATGGGGCAGGGCCC.